One sample yielded the 23 T cell receptor beta chains listed below, sequenced in a study of blood T cell repertoires in COVID-19. TCRdb's table, derived via immunoSEQ multiplex PCR, lists solely in-frame clones and lacks some. The sample has 150,000 to 200,000 clones, around 90% seen once. The sequenced sample consisted of PBMCs or T cells enriched from blood (not recorded which). The receptors originated from a woman between 18 and 30 years old who had recovered from COVID-19.

This sequence joins TRBV6-5 and TRBJ1-5; D gene uncertain. This CDR3 region has 14 residues. Germline lookup yields CDR1 MNHEY and CDR2 SVGAGI. V lost 4 bases and J 0 bases, leaving 7 bases between the germline ends. The CDR3 nucleotides read TGTGCCAGCAGTTTAGAGGGTAGCAATCAGCCCCAGCATTTT. This sequence encodes CASSLEGSNQPQHF.

The rearrangement links TRBV29-1 to TRBJ1-1; TRBD1 matches 9 bases. This CDR3 region has 13 residues. With V trimmed by 7 bases and J by 3 bases, 6 bases remained unmatched. Germline V gene lookup returns CDR1 SQVTM and CDR2 ANQGSEA. CDR3 region: CSATTGGDTEAFF. CDR3 coding DNA: TGCAGCGCCACGACAGGGGGGGACACTGAAGCTTTCTTT. Supplemented by reference TRBV29-1 and TRBJ1-1, the full variable domain reads SAVISQKPSRDICQRGTSLTIQCQVDSQVTMMFWYRQQPGQSLTLIATANQGSEATYESGFVIDKFPISRPNLTFSTLTVSNMSPEDSSIYLCSATTGGDTEAFFGQGTRLTVV.

The chain uses TRBV21-1 and TRBJ2-7; TRBD2, as called in the table, went unchecked against the DNA. TRBV21-1 is shown as a pseudogene. The length of the CDR3 is 15 residues. The CDR3 sequence: CASSKVAGRSYEQYF. Here the CDR3 DNA reads TGTGCCAGCAGCAAAGTGGCAGGGAGGAGTTACGAGCAGTACTTC.

The chain has TRBV12-5 and TRBJ1-2; perhaps TRBD1 as D (6 bases). This CDR3 contains 16 residues. V was clipped by 7 bases and J by 7 bases, with 25 bases between them. Germline V gene sequence: CDR1 LGHNT, CDR2 FRNRAP. The CDR3 DNA sequence: TGTGCTAGTGCCTCTATTTTGAAGGGGGATACTGTTGGCTACACCTTC. It codes for CASASILKGDTVGYTF.

This chain joins TRBV19 and TRBJ1-2; D is perhaps TRBD1 (6 bases). This CDR3 is built from 16 residues. The V end lost 6 bases, the J end lost 0 bases, and 17 bases lay between the germline ends. CDR1 and CDR2 (germline): LNHDA, SQIVND (reference sequence). The CDR3 nucleotides read TGTGCCAGTAGGGAACACAGGGCCGTGGCTAACTATGGCTACACCTTC. Translated, it gives CASREHRAVANYGYTF.

The chain links TRBV15 to TRBJ1-6; a weak D match, TRBD1 (5 bases). Germline lookup yields CDR1 LNHNV and CDR2 YYDKDF (reference sequence). Trimming took off 0 bases at V and 7 bases at J, with 10 bases between the two ends. The CDR3 consists of 15 residues. The CDR3 is CATSRDQGANSPLHF. The CDR3 DNA follows: TGTGCCACCAGCAGAGATCAGGGTGCAAATTCACCCCTCCACTTT.

This chain links TRBV7-9 with TRBJ1-4; D is uncertain. The V gene lost 3 bases and the J gene lost 11 bases, with 10 bases spanning the gap. Germline values: CDR1 SEHNR, CDR2 FQNEAQ (reference sequence). The CDR3 contains 12 residues. This CDR3 is CASSFPREKLFF. CDR3 nucleotide sequence: TGTGCCAGCAGCTTCCCACGGGAGAAACTGTTTTTT.

In its sample, this clone was seen a few times. The chain carries TRBV7-9 and TRBJ1-4; 9 nucleotides agree with TRBD1. CDR1 is SEHNR and CDR2 is FQNEAQ in the germline V gene (reference sequence). The CDR3 totals 14 residues. V was pared by 3 bases and J by 6 bases, with 2 bases of the junction left unmatched. DNA for the CDR3: TGTGCCAGCAGCTTCCGGGACAGGGATGAAAAACTGTTTTTT. Its translation is CASSFRDRDEKLFF.

This clone was seen a handful of times. The chain uses TRBV5-6 and TRBJ2-1; 7 bases fit TRBD2. With V trimmed by 2 bases and J by 6 bases, 8 bases remained unmatched. CDR3 size: 15 residues. Germline values: CDR1 SGHDT, CDR2 YYEEEE. The CDR3 is CASSFYGGGVNEQFF. CDR3 DNA sequence: TGTGCCAGCAGCTTCTATGGCGGGGGTGTCAATGAGCAGTTCTTC.

The chain joins TRBV30 to TRBJ2-7, with D possibly matching TRBD2 (6 bases). Germline V gene sequence: CDR1 GTSNPN, CDR2 SVGIG (reference sequence). CDR3 length equals 12 residues. The V and J ends lost 0 bases and 11 bases respectively, with 14 bases between them. CDR3 sequence (DNA): TGTGCCTGGAGTGTCGGGACTGGCGGAAAGTACTTC. It encodes CAWSVGTGGKYF.

Comments on this clone: This same CDR3 is encoded by further DNA sequences in the sample. This rearrangement joins TRBV2 to TRBJ2-1; D perhaps matches TRBD1 (5 bases). Per the germline V gene, CDR1 is SNHLY and CDR2 is FYNNEI. With 3 bases removed from V and 10 bases from J, the gap between germline ends came to 16 bases. This CDR3 contains 14 residues. The DNA of the CDR3 is TGTGCCAGCAGTGAGGATAGGGGATTGGGCGAGCAGTTCTTC. Translated, it gives CASSEDRGLGEQFF.

In the case of this clone: The sample holds other DNA sequences that translate to the same CDR3. V gene TRBV15 combines with J gene TRBJ2-7; 11 bases map to TRBD1. Per the germline V gene, CDR1 is LNHNV and CDR2 is YYDKDF (reference sequence). This CDR3 has 14 residues. V shed 5 bases, J shed 1 base, and the junction held 1 base outside the gene matches. The CDR3 bases are TGTGCCACCAGCCGGGACAGGGGGTCCTACGAGCAGTACTTC. Translation gives CATSRDRGSYEQYF.

The chain couples TRBV5-4 to TRBJ2-7; D is perhaps TRBD2 (5 bases). Per the germline V gene, CDR1 is SGHNT and CDR2 is YYREEE (reference sequence). This CDR3 spans 12 amino acids. V was clipped by 5 bases and J by 7 bases, with 13 bases between them. The CDR3 protein is CASSHGVREQYF. The CDR3 DNA reads as TGTGCCAGCAGTCACGGGGTGAGAGAGCAGTACTTC. Variable domain in full (rest from reference TRBV5-4 and TRBJ2-7): ETGVTQSPTHLIKTRGQQVTLRCSSQSGHNTVSWYQQALGQGPQFIFQYYREEENGRGNFPPRFSGLQFPNYSSELNVNALELDDSALYLCASSHGVREQYFGPGTRLTVT.

The V call is TRBV6-6, the J call TRBJ1-5; D is unclear. The V gene lost 8 bases and the J gene lost 4 bases, with 15 bases spanning the gap. This CDR3 is 14 amino acids long. Germline V gene lookup returns CDR1 MNHNY and CDR2 SVGAGI (reference sequence). The CDR3 here is CASRAWALNQPQHF. As DNA, the CDR3 is TGTGCCAGCCGTGCGTGGGCCCTGAATCAGCCCCAGCATTTT.

With respect to this clone: Other nucleotide sequences from this sample produce the same CDR3. This chain uses TRBV3-1 (or the pseudogene TRBV3-2) with TRBJ2-5, with TRBD2 matching over 7 bases. The CDR3 is 14 residues long. J lost 5 bases, V lost 0 bases, and 3 bases had no gene match. Germline CDR1 and CDR2: LGHDT and YNNKEL (reference sequence). The CDR3 reads CASSQDSGGETQYF. CDR3 nucleotides: TGTGCCAGCAGCCAAGACTCCGGGGGGGAGACCCAGTACTTC.

The V and J genes are TRBV5-6 and TRBJ2-1, with 12 bases lining up with TRBD1. V trimming: 3 bases; J trimming: 7 bases; junction bases outside the gene matches: 5. Germline CDR1 and CDR2: SGHDT and YYEEEE. The CDR3 loop spans 15 amino acids. This CDR3 reads CASSSGTGGRNEQFF. The CDR3 nucleotides read TGTGCCAGCAGCTCCGGGACAGGGGGCAGGAATGAGCAGTTCTTC.

The chain carries TRBV9 and TRBJ2-7; no firm D call. The CDR3 extends over 15 amino acids. Per the germline V gene, CDR1 is SGDLS and CDR2 is YYNGEE. Trimming shortened V by 1 base and J by 2 bases, and 13 bases separated the two germline ends. The chain's CDR3 is CASSVNFGSAYEQYF. CDR3 sequence (DNA): TGTGCCAGCAGCGTAAATTTTGGCAGCGCCTACGAGCAGTACTTC.

This clone was recorded only once. J is TRBJ1-6 and V is TRBV5-6; D unresolved. This CDR3 is 14 amino acids long. CDR1 is SGHDT and CDR2 is YYEEEE in the germline V gene. The ends were cut back, 1 base at V and 9 bases at J, with 11 bases in the middle. The CDR3 DNA reads as TGTGCCAGCAGCTTGACGCAGTTCGCTTCACCCCTCCACTTT. Its translation: CASSLTQFASPLHF.

This chain links TRBV19 with TRBJ2-7; D is unresolved. V was trimmed by 3 bases and J by 0 bases, leaving 12 bases between them. Germline V gene sequence: CDR1 LNHDA, CDR2 SQIVND (reference sequence). The CDR3 loop spans 15 amino acids. The DNA for the CDR3 is TGTGCCAGTAGTATGCAACATGCCAGCTCCTACGAGCAGTACTTC. The encoded protein is CASSMQHASSYEQYF.

The rearrangement links TRBV4-1 to TRBJ1-1, with D possibly matching TRBD1 (5 bases). Trimming pared 1 base from V and 10 bases from J, leaving 19 bases between. There are 15 residues in the CDR3. The V gene's germline CDR1 is MGHRA and CDR2 YSYEKL. Written as DNA, the CDR3 is TGCGCCAGCAGCCAAGTGGCGGAGGGGTCAGAAGTAGCTTTCTTT. As protein: CASSQVAEGSEVAFF.

The J gene is TRBJ1-1, the V gene TRBV5-1; D may be TRBD1 (5 bases). The CDR3 spans 15 residues. Germline CDR1 and CDR2: SGHRS and YFSETQ. Deletions cut 3 bases from V and 6 bases from J, with 18 bases between. CDR3 DNA sequence: TGCGCCAGCAGCTCGGGGGAAAGCGGCCGTGCTGAAGCTTTCTTT. Its translation: CASSSGESGRAEAFF. Filled out from reference TRBV5-1 and TRBJ1-1, the complete variable domain reads KAGVTQTPRYLIKTRGQQVTLSCSPISGHRSVSWYQQTPGQGLQFLFEYFSETQRNKGNFPGRFSGRQFSNSRSEMNVSTLELGDSALYLCASSSGESGRAEAFFGQGTRLTVV.

The gene calls are TRBV5-4 and TRBJ2-7, with 10 bases aligning to TRBD2. This CDR3 has 14 residues. Unmatched junction bases numbered 3, after V lost 1 base and J lost 5 bases. Germline V gene lookup returns CDR1 SGHNT and CDR2 YYREEE (reference sequence). The CDR3 loop reads CASSLSSGSHEQYF. CDR3 in DNA: TGTGCCAGCAGCTTGTCTAGCGGGAGCCACGAGCAGTACTTC.

The chain joins TRBV27 to TRBJ2-1; D is uncertain. Germline V gene data show CDR1 as MNHEY and CDR2 as SMNVEV (reference sequence). This CDR3 is built from 15 residues. The V and J ends lost 4 bases and 1 base respectively, with 11 bases between them. CDR3 in amino acids: CASSSLLQSYNEQFF. DNA for the CDR3: TGTGCCAGCAGTTCCCTCTTACAATCCTACAATGAGCAGTTCTTC.